This T cell receptor (beta chain) was identified in a study of Graves' ophthalmopathy and Graves' hyperthyroidism. The diagnosis combined clinical symptoms, thyroxine, TRAb, thyroid ultrasound and orbital computed tomography scans. About 10 ml of fresh blood yielded the PBMCs by density gradient. Germline V gene sequence: CDR1 MDHEN, CDR2 SYDVKM. V gave up 1 base and J gave up 7 bases, with 13 bases separating them. This CDR3 is 14 amino acids long. Amplifying from RNA transcripts, the study obtained TCR beta CDR3 regions. HTBI primers were used in a first-round RT-PCR, which preceded a second-round multiplex PCR. TCRdb passed the multiplex PCR reads through MiXCR, listing each CDR3 protein once. The data contain about 180,000 distinct CDR3 sequences, about 40% of them seen just once; the ten biggest clones take up under 7%.

J is TRBJ1-2 and V is TRBV28; D gene uncertain. Sequenced: peripheral blood. The sequence was obtained from a woman aged 40 to 50 with Graves' ophthalmopathy. CDR3 loop: CASSLLGGRSGYTF. In DNA, the CDR3 is TGTGCCAGCAGTTTATTGGGAGGGCGATCTGGCTACACCTTC.